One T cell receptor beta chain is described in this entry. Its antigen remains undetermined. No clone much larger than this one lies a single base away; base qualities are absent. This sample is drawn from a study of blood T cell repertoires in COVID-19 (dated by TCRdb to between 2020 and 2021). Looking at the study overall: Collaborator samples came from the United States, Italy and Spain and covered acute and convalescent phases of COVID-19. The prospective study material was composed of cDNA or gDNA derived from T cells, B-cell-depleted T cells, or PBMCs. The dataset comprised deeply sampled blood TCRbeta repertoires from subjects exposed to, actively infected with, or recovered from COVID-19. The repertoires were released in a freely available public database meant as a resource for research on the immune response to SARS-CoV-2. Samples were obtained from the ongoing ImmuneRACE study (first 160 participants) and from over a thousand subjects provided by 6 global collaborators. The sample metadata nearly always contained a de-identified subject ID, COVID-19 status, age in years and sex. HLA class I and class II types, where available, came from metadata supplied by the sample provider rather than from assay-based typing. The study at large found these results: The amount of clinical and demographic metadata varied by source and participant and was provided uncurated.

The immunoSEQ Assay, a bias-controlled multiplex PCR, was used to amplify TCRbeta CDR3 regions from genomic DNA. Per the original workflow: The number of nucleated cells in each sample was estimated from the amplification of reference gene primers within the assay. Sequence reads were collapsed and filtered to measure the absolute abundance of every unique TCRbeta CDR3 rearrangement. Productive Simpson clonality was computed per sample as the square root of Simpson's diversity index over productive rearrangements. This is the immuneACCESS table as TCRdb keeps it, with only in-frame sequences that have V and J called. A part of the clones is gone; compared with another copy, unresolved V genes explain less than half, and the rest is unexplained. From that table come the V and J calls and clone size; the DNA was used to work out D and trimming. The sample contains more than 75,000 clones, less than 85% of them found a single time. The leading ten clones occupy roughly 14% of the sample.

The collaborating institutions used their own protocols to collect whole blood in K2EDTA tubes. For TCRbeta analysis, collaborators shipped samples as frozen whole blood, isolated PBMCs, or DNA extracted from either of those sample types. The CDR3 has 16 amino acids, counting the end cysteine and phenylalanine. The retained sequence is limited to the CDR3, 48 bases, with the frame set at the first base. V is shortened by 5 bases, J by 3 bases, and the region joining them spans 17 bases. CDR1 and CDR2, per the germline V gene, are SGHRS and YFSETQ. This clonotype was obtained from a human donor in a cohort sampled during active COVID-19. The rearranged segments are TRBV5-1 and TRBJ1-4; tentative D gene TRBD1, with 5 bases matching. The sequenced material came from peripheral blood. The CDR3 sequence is CASSVGGTASNEKLFF. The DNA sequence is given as TGCGCCAGCAGTGTCGGGGGGACGGCGTCTAATGAAAAACTGTTTTTT.